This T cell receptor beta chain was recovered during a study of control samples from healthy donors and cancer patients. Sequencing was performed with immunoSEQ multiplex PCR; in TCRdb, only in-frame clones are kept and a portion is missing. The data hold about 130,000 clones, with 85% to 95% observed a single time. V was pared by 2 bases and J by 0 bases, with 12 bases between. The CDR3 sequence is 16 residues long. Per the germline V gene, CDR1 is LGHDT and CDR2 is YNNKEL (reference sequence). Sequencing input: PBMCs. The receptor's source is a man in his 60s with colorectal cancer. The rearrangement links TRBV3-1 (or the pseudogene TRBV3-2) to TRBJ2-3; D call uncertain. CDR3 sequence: CASSQLSGPSTDTQYF. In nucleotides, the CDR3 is TGTGCCAGCAGCCAACTCTCGGGCCCTAGCACAGATACGCAGTATTTT.